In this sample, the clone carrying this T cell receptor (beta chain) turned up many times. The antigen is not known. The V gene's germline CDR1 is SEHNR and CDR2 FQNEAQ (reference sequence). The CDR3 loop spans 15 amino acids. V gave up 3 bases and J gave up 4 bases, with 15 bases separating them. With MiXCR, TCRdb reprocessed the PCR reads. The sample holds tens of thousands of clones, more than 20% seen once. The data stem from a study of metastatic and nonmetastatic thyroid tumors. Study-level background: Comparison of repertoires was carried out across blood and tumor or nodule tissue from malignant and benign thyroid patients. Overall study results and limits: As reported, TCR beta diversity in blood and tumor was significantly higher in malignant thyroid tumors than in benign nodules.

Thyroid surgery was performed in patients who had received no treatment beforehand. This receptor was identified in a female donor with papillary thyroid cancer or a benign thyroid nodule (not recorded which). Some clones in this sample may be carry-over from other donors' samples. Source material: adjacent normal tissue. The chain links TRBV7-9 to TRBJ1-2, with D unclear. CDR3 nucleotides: TGTGCCAGCAGCTTGGGTAGCCTTGACTTCTATGGCTACACCTTC. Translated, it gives CASSLGSLDFYGYTF.